These 9 T cell receptor beta chains were sequenced from one sample in a study of CD8+CD57+ T cells in acquired aplastic anemia. Using genomic DNA as the template, TCR beta VDJ and CDR3 profiling was carried out. Via MiXCR, TCRdb re-called the reads, giving one row per CDR3 protein. Of 130,000 or so distinct CDR3 sequences listed, 41% are singletons. Sequencing was done on a sample of sorted CD4+, CD8+, or CD8+CD57+ T cells (not recorded which) from PBMCs. Receptors originate from a human donor in good health, serving as a control.

There are many counts of this clonotype. The rearrangement uses TRBV3-1 and TRBJ1-2, with D possibly matching TRBD1 (6 bases). Trimming cost V 10 bases and J 4 bases, with 16 bases left between them. The germline gives CDR1 LGHDT, CDR2 YNNKEL (reference sequence). This CDR3 spans 13 amino acids. The CDR3 nucleotides read TGTGCCACCCGACAGGAGGGGGGCTATGGCTACACCTTC. It is translated as CATRQEGGYGYTF.

This clonotype was observed a handful of times. V gene TRBV28 combines with J gene TRBJ1-5; TRBD1 matches at 11 bases. This CDR3 region has 16 residues. V shed 5 bases and J 6 bases; nucleotides not matched to a gene: 9. Germline-derived CDR1 and CDR2 are MDHEN and SYDVKM. The CDR3 nucleotides read TGTGCCAGCAGTCCCCTGGACAGGGGGCAGGCTCAGCCCCAGCATTTT. It is translated as CASSPLDRGQAQPQHF.

This clonotype was detected many times. J is TRBJ2-7 and V is TRBV7-9; D unclear. Germline V lookup: CDR1 SEHNR, CDR2 FQNEAQ (reference sequence). The CDR3 runs to 11 residues. Deletions cut 5 bases from V and 4 bases from J, with 6 bases between. CDR3 protein: CASSPQYEQYF. In DNA form, the CDR3 reads TGTGCCAGCAGCCCCCAATACGAGCAGTACTTC.

The rearrangement uses TRBV5-4 and TRBJ2-1; D may correspond to TRBD1 or TRBD2 (5 bases each). V was trimmed by 0 bases and J by 8 bases, leaving 18 bases between them. The germline CDR1 and CDR2 sequences are SGHNT and YYREEE (reference sequence). The CDR3 has 16 amino acids. In DNA, the CDR3 is TGTGCCAGCAGCTTGGTGCCCGGGGACGGTGCGTATGAGCAGTTCTTC. This translates into CASSLVPGDGAYEQFF.

V gene TRBV28 combines with J gene TRBJ1-2; TRBD1 matches 10 bases. CDR3 size: 14 residues. Unmatched junction bases numbered 7, after V lost 7 bases and J lost 5 bases. Germline assignment: CDR1 MDHEN and CDR2 SYDVKM. This CDR3 is CASTLTGQGYGYTF. For the CDR3, the DNA is TGTGCCAGCACATTAACGGGACAGGGGTATGGCTACACCTTC.

A remark on this clonotype: This sequence may be a read error, since a much larger clone differs from it by one base. The gene calls are TRBV12-3 or TRBV12-4 and TRBJ2-1; no firm D call. This CDR3 contains 14 residues. Trimming took 4 bases from V and 4 from J, leaving 11 bases between them. The CDR3 sequence is CASSSHTNYNEQFF. DNA of the CDR3: TGTGCCAGCAGTTCGCACACTAATTACAATGAGCAGTTCTTC.

In its sample, this clonotype was seen many times. The chain is built from TRBV29-1 and TRBJ2-7, with a tentative D call TRBD2 (5 bases). CDR3 size: 12 residues. V was cut by 4 bases and J by 3 bases, with 10 bases left in between. The germline V gene has CDR1 SQVTM and CDR2 ANQGSEA. CDR3 DNA sequence: TGCAGCGTTGCCGGGGAAAACTACGAGCAGTACTTC. The encoded protein is CSVAGENYEQYF.

The J gene is TRBJ1-2, the V gene TRBV27; D remains unclear. The CDR3 runs 14 residues. V was trimmed by 7 bases and J by 1 base, leaving 13 bases between them. CDR1 and CDR2 (germline): MNHEY, SMNVEV (reference sequence). The CDR3 DNA sequence: TGTGCCAGCAAACGAGGTCAGGATAACTATGGCTACACCTTC. Its translation is CASKRGQDNYGYTF.

The V call is TRBV20-1, the J call TRBJ2-7, with 10 bases that match TRBD1. The germline V gene encodes CDR1 DFQATT and CDR2 SNEGSKA (reference sequence). V dropped 3 bases and J dropped 2; count of bases not matched to a gene: 4. The CDR3 runs to 14 residues. CDR3 loop: CSASGGQGPYEQYF. For the CDR3, the DNA is TGCAGTGCTAGTGGGGGACAGGGGCCCTACGAGCAGTACTTC.